This TCR beta chain was identified during a study of control samples from healthy donors and cancer patients. Measured with immunoSEQ multiplex PCR; TCRdb has only the in-frame clones, and not every one. The sample holds more than 95,000 clones, approximately 95% seen once. The sample taken for sequencing was blood. The sequence derives from a man aged 18 to 35 in good health.

For the CDR3, the DNA is TGCGCCAGCAGCTTTGGGGCAGAGCAGTACTTC. As protein: CASSFGAEQYF. The genes are TRBV4-3 and TRBJ2-7, with a possible D match to TRBD1 (5 bases). Per germline, CDR1 LGHNA and CDR2 YSLEER. CDR3 length: 11 residues. The V gene lost 5 bases and the J gene lost 7 bases, with 9 bases spanning the gap.